Shown below are 30 T cell receptor beta chains from a single sample sequenced in a study of blood T cell repertoires in COVID-19. Clones were sequenced by immunoSEQ multiplex PCR, and TCRdb holds only the in-frame ones, with some missing. The data show more than 70,000 clones, 75% to 90% seen once. The source material was peripheral blood. The receptors here all came from a man older than 75 with active or convalescent COVID-19.

The chain has TRBV18 and TRBJ2-3; TRBD1 agrees at 10 bases. V shed 4 bases, J shed 6 bases, and the junction held 4 bases outside the gene matches. The CDR3 covers 14 residues. Germline V gene lookup returns CDR1 KGHSH and CDR2 LQKENI. CDR3 sequence: CASSLGQGVDTQYF. As DNA, the CDR3 is TGTGCCAGCTCACTCGGACAGGGGGTTGATACGCAGTATTTT.

V usage is TRBV2 and J usage is TRBJ2-3; D may be TRBD1 (6 bases). This CDR3 has 14 amino acids. Trimming shortened V by 4 bases and J by 2 bases, and 10 bases separated the two germline ends. Germline assignment: CDR1 SNHLY and CDR2 FYNNEI. CDR3 in amino acids: CASSGGHNTDTQYF. Here the CDR3 DNA reads TGTGCCAGCAGTGGGGGACATAACACAGATACGCAGTATTTT.

The V call is TRBV19, the J call TRBJ1-1; no reliable D call. CDR3 length equals 14 residues. Germline assignment: CDR1 LNHDA and CDR2 SQIVND (reference sequence). V was pared by 6 bases and J by 5 bases, with 16 bases between. This CDR3 is CASRTTPLGTEAFF. The CDR3, as DNA: TGTGCCAGTAGGACGACACCCTTAGGTACTGAAGCTTTCTTT.

This sequence joins TRBV3-1 (or the pseudogene TRBV3-2) and TRBJ1-2; unclear D gene. The CDR3 is 13 residues long. CDR1 LGHDT and CDR2 YNNKEL come from the germline V gene (reference sequence). Trimming cost V 0 bases and J 7 bases, with 9 bases left between them. The CDR3 is CASSQEEGIGYTF. CDR3 nucleotide sequence: TGTGCCAGCAGCCAAGAGGAGGGAATTGGCTACACCTTC.

The rearrangement uses TRBV11-2 and TRBJ2-1; 10 bases are shared with TRBD2. Germline trimming cut 5 bases from V and 6 bases from J; bases unmatched to any gene: 10. The CDR3 is 16 residues long. Germline V lookup: CDR1 SGHAT, CDR2 FQNNGV. CDR3 protein: CASSPYPSGRVNEQFF. The CDR3 DNA reads as TGTGCCAGCAGCCCCTATCCCAGCGGGAGGGTCAATGAGCAGTTCTTC.

The chain joins TRBV3-1 (or the pseudogene TRBV3-2) to TRBJ1-2, with a weak D call TRBD1 (6 bases). V lost 0 bases and J lost 7, with 15 bases in between. This CDR3 spans 15 amino acids. Germline V CDR1 and CDR2: LGHDT, YNNKEL (reference sequence). CDR3 residues: CASSQDSVTGRGYTF. The CDR3, as DNA: TGTGCCAGCAGCCAAGATTCTGTGACAGGACGTGGCTACACCTTC.

The chain uses TRBV7-3 and TRBJ2-7, with 7 bases lining up with TRBD1. CDR3 length: 13 amino acids. From germline, CDR1 is SGHTA and CDR2 FQGTGA. The junction had 2 bases not matched to a gene; V was cut back by 6 bases and J by 0 bases. The CDR3 reads CASRNRGSYEQYF. The CDR3 DNA is TGTGCCAGCAGGAACAGGGGCTCCTACGAGCAGTACTTC.

The rearrangement links TRBV5-1 to TRBJ2-1, with D uncertain. Looked up from germline, CDR1 is SGHRS and CDR2 is YFSETQ. V was cut by 4 bases and J by 6 bases, with 17 bases left in between. The CDR3 sequence is 15 residues long. The CDR3 here is CASSRELPAINEQFF. CDR3 nucleotides: TGCGCCAGCAGCCGAGAGCTTCCTGCCATCAATGAGCAGTTCTTC.

The J gene is TRBJ2-7, the V gene TRBV7-2, with D tentatively TRBD2 (5 bases). V lost 1 base and J 6 bases, leaving 16 bases between the germline ends. Germline assignment: CDR1 SGHTA and CDR2 FQGNSA. The CDR3 sequence is 15 residues long. This CDR3 is CASSLVSEGFLEQYF. CDR3 nucleotide sequence: TGTGCCAGCAGCTTAGTTAGTGAGGGATTTCTCGAGCAGTACTTC.

The V call is TRBV4-1, the J call TRBJ1-2; TRBD1 is a possible D gene (5 bases). The CDR3 contains 15 residues. From germline, CDR1 is MGHRA and CDR2 YSYEKL. Deletions cut 2 bases from V and 4 bases from J, with 14 bases between. CDR3 amino acids: CASSQPAKGSYGYTF. The CDR3 region has the DNA TGCGCCAGCAGCCAACCAGCCAAGGGGTCCTATGGCTACACCTTC.

The chain uses TRBV7-3 and TRBJ2-4, with D perhaps matching TRBD1 (6 bases). The ends were cut back, 4 bases at V and 7 bases at J, with 11 bases in the middle. Germline V gene lookup returns CDR1 SGHTA and CDR2 FQGTGA. This CDR3 is built from 13 residues. For the CDR3, the DNA is TGTGCCAGCAGCTCTGGGACACGGAACATTCAGTACTTC. Translation gives CASSSGTRNIQYF.

The chain joins TRBV3-1 (or the pseudogene TRBV3-2) to TRBJ2-5, with D hard to call. This CDR3 is 12 amino acids long. Trimming stripped 5 bases from V and 4 bases from J, with 8 bases between. The germline V gene encodes CDR1 LGHDT and CDR2 YNNKEL (reference sequence). The CDR3 is CASSSLGETQYF. The CDR3 DNA reads TGTGCCAGCAGCTCCCTCGGAGAGACCCAGTACTTC.

The V call is TRBV5-1, the J call TRBJ2-1; D gene uncertain. The germline gives CDR1 SGHRS, CDR2 YFSETQ. This CDR3 has 15 residues. The ends were cut back, 4 bases at V and 5 bases at J, with 16 bases in the middle. CDR3 DNA: TGCGCCAGCAGCCTGTGGGCCCAAAAGGACAATGAGCAGTTCTTC. Translation gives CASSLWAQKDNEQFF.

This sequence joins TRBV19 and TRBJ2-7, with TRBD2 matching 9 bases. This CDR3 spans 14 amino acids. Looked up from germline, CDR1 is LNHDA and CDR2 is SQIVND (reference sequence). V trimming: 3 bases; J trimming: 6 bases; junction bases outside the gene matches: 6. DNA for the CDR3: TGTGCCAGTAGTATTAGGCTAGCGGGAAGCGAGCAGTACTTC. Encoded protein: CASSIRLAGSEQYF.

This sequence joins TRBV10-3 and TRBJ2-7; D is unclear. Germline lookup yields CDR1 ENHRY and CDR2 SYGVKD. The CDR3 runs 14 residues. V was clipped by 4 bases and J by 4 bases, with 14 bases between them. The CDR3 coding sequence is TGTGCCATCAGTGCCCCTGGCCAGTCTTACGAGCAGTACTTC. This codes for CAISAPGQSYEQYF.

The chain is built from TRBV27 and TRBJ2-1; 12 bases fit TRBD2. V lost 4 bases, J lost 8 bases, and 9 bases stayed unmatched. Germline-derived CDR1 and CDR2 are MNHEY and SMNVEV (reference sequence). This CDR3 comprises 16 residues. In DNA, the CDR3 is TGTGCCAGCAGTTCTCTAGCGGGAGGGCCAGTCCATGAGCAGTTCTTC. Translation gives CASSSLAGGPVHEQFF.

This clone was counted a single time. The gene calls are TRBV6-4 and TRBJ2-1, with a tentative D call TRBD1 (6 bases). The CDR3 has 16 residues. V lost 4 bases to trimming and J lost 7 bases, with 20 bases between them. Germline V gene sequence: CDR1 MRHNA, CDR2 SNTAGT. The CDR3 protein is CASSAEGWGRYNEQFF. In nucleotides, the CDR3 is TGTGCCAGCAGTGCTGAGGGCTGGGGGCGGTATAATGAGCAGTTCTTC.

In this sample, this clone turned up a few times. This chain joins TRBV5-1 and TRBJ1-1; TRBD1 aligns across 7 bases. The CDR3 has 14 amino acids. With 4 bases clipped from V and 4 bases from J, the junction kept 7 bases outside the gene matches. Germline values: CDR1 SGHRS, CDR2 YFSETQ. CDR3 bases: TGCGCCAGCAGCCCCGTGACAGGGACCACTGAAGCTTTCTTT. This translates into CASSPVTGTTEAFF.

J is TRBJ1-2 and V is TRBV7-2; no definite D call. V was clipped by 0 bases and J by 5 bases, with 10 bases between them. This CDR3 has 14 amino acids. In germline, CDR1 is SGHTA, CDR2 FQGNSA. The DNA of the CDR3 is TGTGCCAGCAGCTTAGCAGCCGCCCGTTATGGCTACACCTTC. The encoded protein is CASSLAAARYGYTF.

The chain carries TRBV9 and TRBJ2-7; D possibly corresponds to TRBD1 (6 bases). CDR3 length: 14 residues. Germline CDR1 reads SGDLS; CDR2 reads YYNGEE. V lost 3 bases and J 7 bases, leaving 17 bases between the germline ends. CDR3 in DNA: TGTGCCAGCAGCGGAGGGACACCCGGAATGGAGCAGTACTTC. Translated: CASSGGTPGMEQYF.

The chain links TRBV27 to TRBJ1-2, with D possibly being TRBD1 (5 bases). The CDR3 runs 14 residues. Trimming stripped 6 bases from V and 4 bases from J, with 15 bases between. Germline lookup yields CDR1 MNHEY and CDR2 SMNVEV (reference sequence). CDR3 loop: CASRRTPVSYGYTF. The CDR3 coding sequence is TGTGCCAGCAGGAGGACACCCGTTTCCTATGGCTACACCTTC.

This clone turned up a few times. The chain couples TRBV27 to TRBJ1-4; D gene uncertain. Trimming took 2 bases from V and 0 from J, leaving 4 bases between them. The CDR3 consists of 14 residues. Germline V gene data show CDR1 as MNHEY and CDR2 as SMNVEV (reference sequence). The DNA of the CDR3 is TGTGCCAGCAGTTTAGAGGCAACTAATGAAAAACTGTTTTTT. Its translation is CASSLEATNEKLFF.

This rearrangement joins TRBV15 to TRBJ1-2; TRBD1 might be the D (6 bases). Per the germline V gene, CDR1 is LNHNV and CDR2 is YYDKDF (reference sequence). V was pared by 2 bases and J by 4 bases, with 17 bases between. The length of the CDR3 is 16 residues. CDR3 sequence: CATSRPAYRDVYGYTF. The CDR3 nucleotides are TGTGCCACCAGCAGACCTGCCTACAGGGACGTCTATGGCTACACCTTC.

The V and J genes are TRBV5-1 and TRBJ2-7; a weak D match, TRBD2 (6 bases). The CDR3 covers 16 residues. Germline CDR1 and CDR2: SGHRS and YFSETQ. Trimming cost V 0 bases and J 1 base, with 14 bases left between them. The CDR3, as DNA: TGCGCCAGCAGCTTGGGGGCTAGCGTCCTTTCCTACGAGCAGTACTTC. Amino acids: CASSLGASVLSYEQYF.

This clone was counted once. The rearrangement joins TRBV18 to TRBJ2-7; 8 nucleotides align to TRBD2. CDR3 size: 14 residues. The germline V gene encodes CDR1 KGHSH and CDR2 LQKENI. V trimming: 6 bases; J trimming: 7 bases; junction bases outside the gene matches: 11. The CDR3, as DNA: TGTGCCAGCTCGCTCAGGACCTTAGCGGGGGAGCAGTACTTC. Amino acids: CASSLRTLAGEQYF. The full variable domain, with the rest looked up from reference TRBV18 and TRBJ2-7, is NAGVMQNPRHLVRRRGQEARLRCSPMKGHSHVYWYRQLPEEGLKFMVYLQKENIIDESGMPKERFSAEFPKEGPSILRIQQVVRGDSAAYFCASSLRTLAGEQYFGPGTRLTVT.

The V and J genes are TRBV7-9 and TRBJ1-2; TRBD1 is a possible D gene (6 bases). Germline V lookup: CDR1 SEHNR, CDR2 FQNEAQ (reference sequence). This CDR3 is built from 15 residues. Trimming took 0 bases from V and 4 from J, leaving 12 bases between them. For the CDR3, the DNA is TGTGCCAGCAGCTTAGCGGCAGGGGATGGCTATGGCTACACCTTC. This gives the protein CASSLAAGDGYGYTF.

The genes are TRBV18 and TRBJ1-1; D is ambiguous. This CDR3 comprises 14 residues. Looked up from germline, CDR1 is KGHSH and CDR2 is LQKENI. Trimming left V 2 bases short and J 5 bases short, with 12 bases between. The CDR3 region is CASSPEKGETEAFF. The CDR3 DNA is TGTGCCAGCTCACCAGAGAAGGGAGAAACTGAAGCTTTCTTT.

The rearrangement uses TRBV18 and TRBJ2-5; D possibly corresponds to TRBD2 (6 bases). Germline V gene lookup returns CDR1 KGHSH and CDR2 LQKENI. Trimming cost V 4 bases and J 1 base, with 19 bases left between them. The CDR3 has 17 residues. The CDR3 DNA reads TGTGCCAGCTCACTGCTAGCTACCCGGCGGGGCCAAGAGACCCAGTACTTC. Translated, it gives CASSLLATRRGQETQYF.

The chain joins TRBV4-2 to TRBJ1-1, with 8 bases lining up with TRBD1. The CDR3 has 16 amino acids. The V segment lost 4 bases and the J segment 4 bases; nucleotides outside the gene matches: 11. Germline CDR1 is LGHNA and CDR2 is YNFKEQ. CDR3 residues: CASSLTTWTGFTEAFF. In DNA form, the CDR3 reads TGTGCCAGCAGCCTGACCACATGGACAGGGTTCACTGAAGCTTTCTTT.

The J gene is TRBJ2-7, the V gene TRBV19; no firm D call. With 1 base removed from V and 6 bases from J, the gap between germline ends came to 16 bases. Germline V CDR1 and CDR2: LNHDA, SQIVND (reference sequence). CDR3 size: 15 residues. The DNA for the CDR3 is TGTGCCAGTAGTATAGCGTTCAGTACCCTTTCCGAGCAGTACTTC. It specifies CASSIAFSTLSEQYF.